This TCR beta chain was identified during a study of T cell responses to AZD1222 COVID-19 vaccine. Study-wide points: Across the whole spike, CD4 TCRs peaked at regions 160-218 and 743-854. The number of AZD1222 recipients seropositive at baseline was only five to seven. Sampling that yielded the repertoires occurred only after the peak T cell response. In the spike-specific TCR repertoire, nearly half reportedly target unmutated variant regions.

Repertoires were generated with immunoSEQ multiplex PCR, while TCRdb's copy carries only in-frame clones and drops some. The table lists around 44,000 clones, about 86% of them singletons, with 5.5% to 7% in the top ten. The CDR3 runs to 16 residues. Germline CDR1 WSHSY, CDR2 SAAADI. The V end was cut by 4 bases, the J end by 4 bases, with 16 bases between. This clone has more than one count but fewer than ten. Its antigen is unidentified. The sample in question was peripheral blood, obtained 28 days after the second AZD1222 dose. V gene TRBV10-2 combines with J gene TRBJ2-2, with D unclear. The source is an adult who received the AZD1222 COVID-19 vaccine. Here the CDR3 reads CASSVWDSVLTGELFF. CDR3 nucleotides: TGCGCCAGCAGTGTCTGGGATTCTGTTCTCACCGGGGAGCTGTTTTTT.